This is a list of T cell receptor beta chains from one sample in a study of T cell responses to AZD1222 COVID-19 vaccine. TCRdb keeps only in-frame clones here, not all; method: immunoSEQ multiplex PCR. In the table there are 110,000 or so clones, roughly 89% of which are singletons. Here the sequenced sample was peripheral blood, taken 28 days after the second AZD1222 dose. The origin of the receptors is an adult who received the AZD1222 COVID-19 vaccine. Both conserved end residues are part of each CDR3. D genes are given only for firm matches. A clone size is listed for some rows: how often the clone was seen (once, few, many), or a class if it is expanded.

v_call,j_call,d_call,clone_size,cdr3_nt,cdr3_aa
TRBV4-1,TRBJ2-5,NA,NA,TGCGCCAGCAGCCAATCAAACTTTTTCTCCCCCGGGGGAGAGACCCAGTACTTC,CASSQSNFFSPGGETQYF
TRBV15,TRBJ1-5,NA,NA,TGTGCCACCAGCAGAGGGAGAGACAGGCAAAATCAGCCCCAGCATTTT,CATSRGRDRQNQPQHF
TRBV7-6,TRBJ1-3,NA,NA,TGTGCCAGCAGCTTAGGGGAGGTTTCTGGAAACACCATATATTTT,CASSLGEVSGNTIYF
TRBV11-3,TRBJ2-7,NA,NA,TGTGCCAGCAGCTTGTTGTACGAGCAGTACTTC,CASSLLYEQYF
TRBV11-3,TRBJ2-3,NA,NA,TGTGCCAGCAGCTTAGCCCCGGACTACGGGAGAGATACGCAGTATTTT,CASSLAPDYGRDTQYF
TRBV7-9,TRBJ1-1,TRBD1,NA,TGTGCCAGCAGCTTACTTCAGGGGGGCGGTGAAGCTTTCTTT,CASSLLQGGGEAFF
TRBV7-8,TRBJ2-7,TRBD1,NA,TGTGCCAGCAGCTCCCCGGGACAGGGGGCCTACGAGCAGTACTTC,CASSSPGQGAYEQYF
TRBV4-1,TRBJ1-5,NA,NA,TGCGCCAGCAGCCAAGACTTGGGGTCGGCTCAGCCCCAGCATTTT,CASSQDLGSAQPQHF
TRBV5-1,TRBJ1-1,NA,NA,TGCGCCAGCAGCTTACAGGGCACTGAAGCTTTCTTT,CASSLQGTEAFF
TRBV3-1/TRBV3-2,TRBJ2-7,NA,once,TGTGCCAGCAGCCAGACGGGCGAGCAGTACTTC,CASSQTGEQYF
TRBV29-1,TRBJ1-2,TRBD1,NA,TGCAGCGTGAGGACAGGAGTCTATGGCTACACCTTC,CSVRTGVYGYTF
TRBV19,TRBJ1-4,NA,NA,TGTGCCAGTAGTAGTTACAGCGCCCAGGATAATGAAAAACTGTTTTTT,CASSSYSAQDNEKLFF
TRBV5-1,TRBJ2-3,TRBD1,NA,TGCGCCAGCAGCAAGGGACAGGGAATGGATACGCAGTATTTT,CASSKGQGMDTQYF
TRBV6-1,TRBJ2-5,TRBD1,NA,TGTGCCAGCAGTGCAGGGGGCTTGGAGACCCAGTACTTC,CASSAGGLETQYF
TRBV25-1,TRBJ2-7,NA,NA,TGTGCCAGCAGTGCCGCCGGAACCTACGAGCAGTACTTC,CASSAAGTYEQYF
TRBV6-5,TRBJ1-6,NA,NA,TGTGCCAGCCGGGGATCTATTAATTCACCCCTCCACTTT,CASRGSINSPLHF
TRBV5-1,TRBJ1-4,TRBD1,NA,TGCGCCAGCAGCCCCCAGGGGGCGGGTAATGAAAAACTGTTTTTT,CASSPQGAGNEKLFF
TRBV7-2,TRBJ2-2,TRBD1,once,TGTGCCAGCAGCACCGGGACAGGGTTATCCGGGGAGCTGTTTTTT,CASSTGTGLSGELFF
TRBV20-1,TRBJ1-2,NA,NA,TGCAGTGCTAGTATGGACAGCAACTATGGCTACACCTTC,CSASMDSNYGYTF
TRBV19,TRBJ2-5,TRBD2,NA,TGTGCCAGTAGTACTAGCGGGGGCCAAGAGACCCAGTACTTC,CASSTSGGQETQYF
TRBV3-1/TRBV3-2,TRBJ1-1,TRBD1,NA,TGTGCCAGCAGCCAAGACGGGACAGACAACACTGAAGCTTTCTTT,CASSQDGTDNTEAFF
TRBV28,TRBJ2-5,NA,NA,TGTGCCAGCAGTTTAACCCATGAGACCCAGTACTTC,CASSLTHETQYF
TRBV29-1,TRBJ1-2,NA,few,TGCAGCCACTCTCACGACGGCTACACCTTC,CSHSHDGYTF
TRBV2,TRBJ2-3,TRBD1,NA,TGTGCCAGCAGGACAGGGGGCACAGATACGCAGTATTTT,CASRTGGTDTQYF
TRBV7-7,TRBJ2-1,NA,NA,TGTGCTAGCAGCTTAGCTCAGGCCTCCGACGGTTTCTACAATGAGCAGTTCTTC,CASSLAQASDGFYNEQFF
TRBV27,TRBJ2-2,NA,NA,TGTGCCAGCCTTTTCTCTGCCGGGGAGCTGTTTTTT,CASLFSAGELFF
TRBV4-2,TRBJ1-1,NA,NA,TGTGCCAGCAGCCAAGACAGGGGAGGGACTGAAGCTTTCTTT,CASSQDRGGTEAFF
TRBV19,TRBJ1-3,TRBD1,NA,TGTGCCAGTAGTATAGGGACAGGCTCTGGAAACACCATATATTTT,CASSIGTGSGNTIYF
TRBV5-6,TRBJ1-1,NA,NA,TGTGCCACACATACGAACCTGAACACTGAAGCTTTCTTT,CATHTNLNTEAFF
TRBV2,TRBJ1-2,NA,NA,TGTGCCAGCAGTGAGTCAGCCGCTCCTAACTATGGCTACACCTTC,CASSESAAPNYGYTF